The 14 T cell receptor beta chains in this list originate from one sample, sequenced in a study of blood T cell repertoires in COVID-19. The method was immunoSEQ multiplex PCR; TCRdb's version includes in-frame clones alone and lacks a portion of them. The sample shows under 450,000 clones, 87% of them seen only once. Sequences were obtained from PBMCs or T cells enriched from blood (not recorded which). These receptors all stem from a woman aged 25 to 39 who had recovered from COVID-19.

As DNA, the CDR3 is TGCAGCGCTTCAGCTCCGGGACTTGCCAACGTCCTGACTTTC. It is translated as CSASAPGLANVLTF. The chain recombines TRBV29-1 with TRBJ2-6, with D perhaps TRBD2 (6 bases). The CDR3 loop spans 14 amino acids. The germline V and J ends were trimmed by 7 bases and 7 bases, with 17 bases remaining between them. CDR1 and CDR2 (germline): SQVTM, ANQGSEA.

Comment on this clone: Other DNA sequences in the sample encode the same CDR3. The rearrangement joins TRBV20-1 to TRBJ1-1; a possible D gene is TRBD1 (5 bases). CDR3 length equals 11 residues. The V end was cut by 3 bases, the J end by 5 bases, with 7 bases between. Germline loops: CDR1 DFQATT, CDR2 SNEGSKA (reference sequence). The CDR3 DNA reads TGCAGTGCTAGCCGGGGGACTGAAGCTTTCTTT. This gives the protein CSASRGTEAFF.

Here the CDR3 reads CATSTGGGFGNTIYF. In nucleotides, the CDR3 is TGTGCCACCAGCACGGGAGGGGGCTTCGGAAACACCATATATTTT. The rearrangement uses TRBV15 and TRBJ1-3; 7 nucleotides match TRBD1. Trimming took 4 bases from V and 4 from J; bases not matched to a gene: 7. Germline V gene sequence: CDR1 LNHNV, CDR2 YYDKDF (reference sequence). The CDR3 sequence is 15 residues long.

The rearrangement joins TRBV19 to TRBJ2-7; 7 nucleotides match TRBD2. The CDR3 extends over 14 amino acids. Germline V gene lookup returns CDR1 LNHDA and CDR2 SQIVND (reference sequence). V lost 5 bases to trimming and J lost 6 bases; unmatched junction nucleotides: 10. CDR3 sequence: CASSPWAGRAEQYF. CDR3 DNA sequence: TGTGCCAGTAGTCCCTGGGCAGGGAGGGCCGAGCAGTACTTC.

V is TRBV7-9 and J is TRBJ2-5; a possible D gene is TRBD1 (6 bases). CDR1 and CDR2 from the germline V gene are SEHNR and FQNEAQ (reference sequence). V was shortened by 5 bases and J by 4 bases, with 8 bases between the two germline ends. There are 12 residues in the CDR3. The CDR3 sequence is CASSPQGETQYF. The CDR3 DNA sequence: TGTGCCAGCAGCCCACAGGGAGAGACCCAGTACTTC.

This chain connects TRBV18 to TRBJ1-1; D unresolved. Germline V CDR1 and CDR2: KGHSH, LQKENI. CDR3 length equals 14 residues. With 1 base removed from V and 2 bases from J, the gap between germline ends came to 8 bases. CDR3 DNA sequence: TGTGCCAGCTCACCACGCGTATCAAACACTGAAGCTTTCTTT. Residues: CASSPRVSNTEAFF. Supplemented by reference TRBV18 and TRBJ1-1, the full variable domain reads NAGVMQNPRHLVRRRGQEARLRCSPMKGHSHVYWYRQLPEEGLKFMVYLQKENIIDESGMPKERFSAEFPKEGPSILRIQQVVRGDSAAYFCASSPRVSNTEAFFGQGTRLTVV.

The chain joins TRBV28 to TRBJ1-5; possibly TRBD1 for D (5 bases). The germline V and J ends were trimmed by 6 bases and 10 bases, with 16 bases remaining between them. The CDR3 sequence is 13 residues long. Germline CDR1 and CDR2: MDHEN and SYDVKM. As DNA, the CDR3 is TGTGCCAGCAGCCTTGAGCAGGGCCAACCCCAGCATTTT. Protein: CASSLEQGQPQHF.

The gene calls are TRBV5-5 and TRBJ2-7; D perhaps matches TRBD1 (5 bases). The germline V gene has CDR1 SGHKS and CDR2 YYEKEE (reference sequence). The CDR3 has 15 amino acids. Trimming pared 3 bases from V and 5 bases from J, leaving 18 bases between. The CDR3 coding sequence is TGTGCCAGCAGCTCCACCGGGCAGGGTCGGGACGAGCAGTACTTC. Translation gives CASSSTGQGRDEQYF.

The chain employs TRBV7-2 and TRBJ2-7; D perhaps matches TRBD1 (6 bases). The CDR3 length is 16 residues. V was pared by 0 bases and J by 4 bases, with 16 bases between. Germline CDR1 is SGHTA and CDR2 is FQGNSA. The CDR3 protein is CASSLAQQGIYYEQYF. In DNA form, the CDR3 reads TGTGCCAGCAGCTTAGCGCAACAGGGAATCTATTACGAGCAGTACTTC.

The table lists this clone with a count of one. This chain uses TRBV4-2 with TRBJ1-6, with unresolved D. The ends were cut back, 0 bases at V and 3 bases at J, with 6 bases in the middle. The CDR3 extends over 15 amino acids. The V gene's germline CDR1 is LGHNA and CDR2 YNFKEQ. The CDR3 bases are TGTGCCAGCAGCCAAGAGCAGAACTATAATTCACCCCTCCACTTT. Translating gives CASSQEQNYNSPLHF.

This clone was detected only a few times. This specimen includes other DNA sequences encoding the same CDR3. The chain recombines TRBV6-5 with TRBJ1-2; the match to TRBD1 covers 10 bases. The CDR3 consists of 15 residues. V trimming: 2 bases; J trimming: 2 bases; junction bases outside the gene matches: 2. The germline CDR1 and CDR2 sequences are MNHEY and SVGAGI. For the CDR3, the DNA is TGTGCCAGCAGTTACCCGGGACAGGGGAACTATGGCTACACCTTC. Amino acids: CASSYPGQGNYGYTF.

This clone has just one count. The genes are TRBV5-1 and TRBJ2-2; 11 nucleotides align to TRBD2. This CDR3 has 14 amino acids. Germline trimming cut 5 bases from V and 6 bases from J; bases unmatched to any gene: 3. Germline CDR1 SGHRS, CDR2 YFSETQ. In DNA, the CDR3 is TGCGCCAGCAGATTAGCGGGAGGGTCCGGGGAGCTGTTTTTT. As protein: CASRLAGGSGELFF. Full variable domain (remainder filled in from reference TRBV5-1 and TRBJ2-2): KAGVTQTPRYLIKTRGQQVTLSCSPISGHRSVSWYQQTPGQGLQFLFEYFSETQRNKGNFPGRFSGRQFSNSRSEMNVSTLELGDSALYLCASRLAGGSGELFFGEGSRLTVL.

CDR3 in amino acids: CASSLGGSGETQYF. In nucleotides, the CDR3 is TGCGCCAGCAGCTTGGGAGGGTCCGGGGAGACCCAGTACTTC. The chain uses TRBV5-1 and TRBJ2-5; a weak D match, TRBD2 (5 bases). The germline V gene has CDR1 SGHRS and CDR2 YFSETQ. The CDR3 totals 14 residues. The V gene lost 0 bases and the J gene lost 5 bases, with 11 bases spanning the gap.

V and J are TRBV5-1 and TRBJ2-5, with 7 bases that match TRBD1. V shed 5 bases, J shed 4 bases, and the junction held 11 bases outside the gene matches. The CDR3 totals 15 residues. Germline CDR1 SGHRS, CDR2 YFSETQ. The CDR3 DNA sequence: TGCGCCAGCAGTTCAGACAGGGTTATTGGAGAGACCCAGTACTTC. It codes for CASSSDRVIGETQYF.